This T cell receptor (beta chain) was documented in a study of blood T cells in healthy people across ages. A J-beta primer mix and a sample-barcoded 5' primer were used in a second PCR of about 7 to 12 cycles. TCRdb fed the 5' RACE reads into MiXCR, producing one record per CDR3 protein. The profile shows about 290,000 distinct CDR3 sequences, roughly 29% of them singletons. The TCR was taken from an older woman in good health. The specimen sequenced was blood.

CDR3 nucleotides: TGCAGTGCTAGCGAGGGACGGACAGGAGGAAGAGAGACCCAGTACTTC. Protein sequence: CSASEGRTGGRETQYF. This chain connects TRBV20-1 to TRBJ2-5, with TRBD1 identical over 7 bases. Trimming took 3 bases from V and 4 from J; bases not matched to a gene: 14. Germline V CDR1 and CDR2: DFQATT, SNEGSKA (reference sequence). This CDR3 contains 16 residues.